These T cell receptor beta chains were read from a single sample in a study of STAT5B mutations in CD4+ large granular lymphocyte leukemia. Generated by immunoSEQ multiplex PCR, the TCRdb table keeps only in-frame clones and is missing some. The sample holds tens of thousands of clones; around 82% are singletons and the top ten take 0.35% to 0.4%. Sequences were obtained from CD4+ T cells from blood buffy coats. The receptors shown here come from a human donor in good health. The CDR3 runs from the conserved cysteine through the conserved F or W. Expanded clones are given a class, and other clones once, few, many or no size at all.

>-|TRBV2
CASRGTLIYNEQFF
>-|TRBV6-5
CASSYEGNEQFF
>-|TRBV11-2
CASSGLGYEQYF
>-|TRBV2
CASSFGQGYEQYF
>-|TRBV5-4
CASSLGLTNTGELFF
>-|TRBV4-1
CASSQEEYRTQYF
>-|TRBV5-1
CASSLGQDIAYNYGYTF
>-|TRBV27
CASSLYLPHEQYF
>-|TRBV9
CASSPGLAGAGEQFF
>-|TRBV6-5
CASSSIEAEAFF
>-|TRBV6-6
CASSPTSGGYEQYF
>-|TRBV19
CASRPSAGGPGEQYF
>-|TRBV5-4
CASRGIGALGYTF
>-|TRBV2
CASSEDSGMYEQYF
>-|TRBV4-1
CASAPGQGTGELFF
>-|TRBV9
CASSPQPTGTDTQYF
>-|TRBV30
CALDRGPNEKLFF
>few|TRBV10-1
CASSLVRGETQYF
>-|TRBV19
CASSGDPGARNQPQHF
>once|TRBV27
CASSLSTVPEKLFF
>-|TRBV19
CASSMGRGLLILTDTQYF
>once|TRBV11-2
CASSLDRVGQGARQPQHF
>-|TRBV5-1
CASSLDFAMNTEAFF
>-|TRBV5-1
CASRLGGASTDTQYF
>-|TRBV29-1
CSVDLRTGPNYGYTF
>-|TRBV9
CASSAASGRWYEQYF
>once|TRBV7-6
CASSSPWQDRSTDTQYF
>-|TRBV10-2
CASSELAGAYNEQFF
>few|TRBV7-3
CASSLTGAGGASGYTF
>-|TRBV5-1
CASSLARQGQNTEAFF
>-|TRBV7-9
CASSSRDSGNTIYF
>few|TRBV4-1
CASSQETGNNYGYTF
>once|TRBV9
CASSVEWDKNTGELFF
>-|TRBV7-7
CASSQIAGDLTGELFF
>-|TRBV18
CASSLSGQGNDYGYTF
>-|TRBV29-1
CGVEGFGQQETQYF
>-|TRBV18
CASSPRQVNNEQYF
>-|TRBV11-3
CASSLMGQGRNEQFF
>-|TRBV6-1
CASREMDRANTEAFF
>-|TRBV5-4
CASSRTGTSGYEQYF
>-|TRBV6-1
CASSEATGGDNQPQHF
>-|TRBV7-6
CASSLVLAGVTGELFF
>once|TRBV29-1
CSVEQRQGGTEAFF
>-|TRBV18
CASSPAGLEGYTF
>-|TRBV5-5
CASSLADSLAEQFF
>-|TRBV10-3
CAISESVVRQEKLFF
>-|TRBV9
CASSVVGQGGDTQYF
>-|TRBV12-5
CASGLVSGTQLLYGYTF
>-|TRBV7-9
CASSPYTGGEQYF
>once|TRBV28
CASRPTGLNYGYTF
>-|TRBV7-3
CASSFEDQPQHF
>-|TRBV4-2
CASSQGRQTTNEKLFF
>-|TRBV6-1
CASSGDWGGEKLFF
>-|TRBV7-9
CASSPRSSGRGFEQYF
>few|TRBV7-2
CASSLAQSYEQYF
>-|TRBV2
CASSEAETQYF